Reported below is one T cell receptor (beta chain). The antigen is unknown. Germline is not matched at one junction end, which may reflect a read error. No cell sorting was done before RNA was extracted from the tissue. A modified ARM-PCR protocol with three rounds of nested PCR amplified TCRbeta. TCRdb ran MiXCR on the multiplex PCR reads and lists one entry per CDR3 protein. This sample has around 86,000 distinct CDR3 sequences, with 72% found just once. These data come from a study of tumor and adjacent non-tumor tissue in lung cancer. Study results and limitations: Significantly higher TCR diversity was found in tumor than normal lung.

Looked up from germline, CDR1 is SGHAT and CDR2 is FQDESV (reference sequence). This CDR3 has 14 amino acids. Material for sequencing was lung tumor tissue. The rearrangement uses TRBV11-1 and TRBJ2-7, with 8 bases fitting TRBD1. The sequence came from a woman in her thirties or forties with non-small cell lung cancer. CDR3 sequence reads: CASSPRQGYYKQYF. The CDR3 DNA is TGTGCCAGCAGCCCACGACAGGGGTACTACAAGCAGTACTTT.